The entry that follows covers one TCR beta chain sequence. Its antigen is not identified. These data come from a study of cytomegalovirus exposure and HLA in healthy donors. Study in general: An earlier analysis found under 130 million unique TCR beta sequences from 150 million to 200 million T cells.

The CDR3 runs to 15 residues. The V end was cut by 4 bases, the J end by 3 bases, with 15 bases between. Germline values: CDR1 MDHEN, CDR2 SYDVKM. It was with 60 Vbeta and 13 Jbeta primers that the PCR ran. This table comes from immunoSEQ multiplex PCR, and its TCRdb copy is limited to in-frame clones, with some not included. The table records 170,000 or so clones, 84% of them present only once. Study findings and constraints: Earlier analysis looked at TCR beta V segments, and most were productive about 90% or about 30% of the time.

This clonotype was sampled from a boy aged 2 to 9 in good health and CMV-seronegative. V gene TRBV28 combines with J gene TRBJ1-2, with D perhaps matching TRBD1 (5 bases). Sequences were obtained from PBMCs. CDR3 DNA: TGTGCCAGCAGTTCCCTTTGGACACCTTACTATGGCTACACCTTC. Amino acids: CASSSLWTPYYGYTF.